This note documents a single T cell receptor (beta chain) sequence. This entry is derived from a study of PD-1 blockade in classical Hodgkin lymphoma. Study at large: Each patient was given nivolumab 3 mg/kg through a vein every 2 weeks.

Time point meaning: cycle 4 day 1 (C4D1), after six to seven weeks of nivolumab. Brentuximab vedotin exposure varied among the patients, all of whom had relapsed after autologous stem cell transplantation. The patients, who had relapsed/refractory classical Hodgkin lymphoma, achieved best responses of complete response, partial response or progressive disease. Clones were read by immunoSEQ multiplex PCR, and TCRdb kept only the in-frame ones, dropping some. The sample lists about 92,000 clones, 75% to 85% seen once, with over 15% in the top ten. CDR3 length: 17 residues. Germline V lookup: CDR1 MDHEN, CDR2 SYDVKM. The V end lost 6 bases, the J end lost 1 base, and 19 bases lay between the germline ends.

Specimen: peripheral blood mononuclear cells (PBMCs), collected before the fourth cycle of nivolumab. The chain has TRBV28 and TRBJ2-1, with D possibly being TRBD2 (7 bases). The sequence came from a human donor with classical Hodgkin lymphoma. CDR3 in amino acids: CASRDRGGGGSYNEQFF. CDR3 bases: TGTGCCAGCAGAGACAGAGGGGGAGGGGGGTCCTACAATGAGCAGTTCTTC.